This entry concerns a single T cell receptor (beta chain). Its antigen is unknown. The record has no base qualities; no much larger clone is one base away. In total, roughly 670 healthy bone marrow donors made up the cohort. At the time of sampling, all cohort members were nominally healthy, though unrecorded immune exposures were likely present. The donor tested CMV seropositive and was one of the 289 seropositive cohort members. Every donor gave a peripheral blood sample, and the peripheral blood mononuclear cells from that sample were used for TCR beta sequencing. The Qiagen DNeasy Blood Extraction Kit was used to extract genomic DNA from the blood cell samples. Library prep was done by the immunoSEQ multiplex PCR assay. The multiplex PCR relied on a mix of 60 forward primers for TCR Vbeta segments and 13 reverse primers for TCR Jbeta segments. The CDR3 region of rearranged TCR beta genes was amplified from genomic DNA by a multiplex PCR assay. Amplified TCR beta libraries were sequenced as 87-base-pair reads on the Illumina HiSeq System. For the original study's pipeline: Across the 500 to 750 repertoires, a later analysis counted some 81 million unique TCR beta chains, some 11 million of which were shared by at least two donors. To remove PCR and sequencing errors, raw reads were error-corrected and collapsed into unique sequences using a nearest-neighbor algorithm that merged closely related sequences. CDR3 sequences were aligned to IMGT reference sequences to assign V, D and J gene segments. Each retained sequence needed at least a six-nucleotide match to both a V gene segment and a J gene segment. A rearrangement was called productive if the CDR3 had no stop codons and remained in frame with V and J, and every other rearrangement was called non-productive. Following IMGT convention, CDR3 was defined as the stretch from the second conserved V-encoded cysteine to the conserved J-encoded phenylalanine. The earlier analysis of about 640 of the donors excluded any sequence lacking an unambiguous match to a single V gene segment. An earlier analysis of almost 600 of the donors classified V segments as functional when productive rearrangements were above 56.7% and as segregating when the standard deviation between donors was above 5%. To diagnose cytomegalovirus status from the catalog of TCR beta chain sequences, a statistical classification framework was built. In a later analysis, TCR nucleotide sequences were compared against IMGT/GENE-DB human TR gene sequences so that V and J genes could be assigned. In a later analysis, CDR3 sequences and most-parsimonious VDJ recombination scenarios were assigned using the TCRdist pipeline. In a later analysis, each TCR beta chain was defined by its CDR3 amino acid sequence together with its V-gene family, and reads without a unique V-gene family were excluded. A later analysis removed 450 to 600 highly shared, low-generation-probability nucleotide sequences to deal with suspected cross-contamination and a sequencing artifact. A later analysis calculated a clonal expansion index for each public chain from normalized within-repertoire ranks of inferred template counts. In a later analysis, generation probabilities were computed using a VDJ recombination model fitted to out-of-frame rearrangements, and the results were checked against IGoR. A later analysis scored TCR-TCR, TCR-HLA and TCR-CMV co-occurrence with hypergeometric tests, applying a repertoire-size bias correction to TCR pairs. A later analysis estimated false discovery rates by permuting HLA or CMV assignments 20 times. A later analysis grouped co-occurring TCRs with DBSCAN, adding TCRdist sequence similarity when clustering within HLA-allele-positive subsets. Co-occurrence clustering excluded repertoires with fewer than 30,000 or more than 120,000 public chains, plus five with anomalous nucleotide sharing. The immuneACCESS repertoire file appears here via TCRdb, limited to in-frame rearrangements. These files lack a portion of the clones; in checked studies, under half of the deficit traces to unresolved V genes, and the cause of the others is not known. The V and J calls and the clone size are those of that table, but D and trimming were determined from the DNA. Recorded for this sample are about 190,000 clones; approximately 80% of them occurred a single time. The ten largest clones represent around 2.5% of the sample.

This sample was taken from a study of cytomegalovirus exposure and HLA in healthy donors (dated by TCRdb to the late 2010s). Study-wide context: An earlier analysis of 587 of the donors reported 250 to 350 Gb of sequence data and 117 million unique TCR beta sequences obtained from some 170 million T cells. All discovery cohort repertoires had been generated using a single sequencing platform. About five DR-DQ haplotypes were handled as single units for association and clustering, since linkage in the cohort was strong. In a later genetic analysis, genome-wide SNP genotypes for about three fifths of the 666 donors were used, and that subset was treated as a discovery cohort. Donor age, sex, ethnicity and CMV serostatus were compiled alongside the repertoire data. Typing coverage differed by locus: A, B, C, DRB1 and DQB1 were typed in roughly 629-630 donors, DQA1 in about 500, DPA1 in approximately 610, and DPB1 in approximately 450. Rather than using new phenotypic data, the later analysis identified candidate immune exposures from TCR beta sequences and from how often those sequences occurred across donors. HLA typing included class I and class II loci at four-digit resolution. The T cell repertoires of 700 or so subjects were profiled by immunosequencing and related to cytomegalovirus serostatus. Along with the roughly 700-subject first cohort, a separate validation cohort of about 110 different subjects was used. In an earlier analysis of several hundred of the donors, high-throughput TCR beta sequencing was used to judge whether each TCR beta V gene segment behaved as functional or pseudogenic. Of the roughly 400 genotyped donors, about 84% fell in the genetic ancestry cluster associated with self-reported Caucasian donors. Roughly 300 gigabases of sequencing data and 80 million or so unique TCR sequences were included in an early release covering about 600 HLA-typed donors. The aim of the study was to test whether cataloging public T cell receptors could identify signatures of past pathogen exposure. Across some 400 genotyped donors of the cohort, an average of 235,054 unique TCR beta nucleotide sequences per donor were sequenced, and roughly 17% of those sequences were non-productive. To study patterns of TCR occurrence, a later analysis re-analyzed previously published TCR beta repertoires from under 750 donors and added high-resolution HLA genotyping. High-throughput TCR immunosequencing, statistical association of individual TCRs with disease status, and machine learning were combined to predict cytomegalovirus infection status. Broader findings and caveats from the paper: For the cohort, immune exposure information was limited to CMV serostatus. Linkage disequilibrium might explain the correlated functional status among segregating V segments, but an unknown experimental factor could not be excluded. When HLA alleles, especially DR and DQ, strongly co-occurred, TCR associations were difficult to assign to individual alleles. The presence/absence analyses assumed that sequencing depth was roughly uniform across donors, and that assumption may not be true. In a later analysis, TCR association rates were found to vary across HLA loci, with the most associated TCRs seen for DRB1 alleles and the fewest for HLA-C alleles. In a later analysis, HLA-associated TCR beta chains showed more clonal expansion and lower generation probabilities than non-associated chains that were equally common. A group of highly shared sequence variants was considered likely to be a technical artifact of the sequencing pipeline. Most TCR sequences were observed very rarely across donors, whereas some public TCRs were present in many individuals. Specific HLA alleles were associated with 15,000 to 20,000 TCR beta sequences at a false discovery rate of 0.05 in a later analysis. V-gene and J-gene trimming of TCR beta chains was associated with a missense DCLRE1C variant in a later genetic analysis, and the association was replicated in an independent cohort. Because the 87-base-pair reads could not distinguish some IMGT-functional V segments, including TRBV6-2 and TRBV6-3, those segments were excluded. Only TCR beta chains were sequenced in this cohort, and the absence of alpha or paired-chain data limited detectable features. According to a later analysis, most CMV-associated TCR beta chains appeared to be HLA-restricted, and the HLA associations seemed to be driven largely by CMV exposure. A further reported finding was that TCR beta sequences accurately predicted the HLA-A and HLA-B alleles for most subjects in the first cohort. Because HLA typing was missing for some donors at each locus, association tests included only the typed subset. According to a later genetic analysis, donors in an Asian-associated ancestry cluster had fewer N-insertions in productive TCRs than the roughly 700-donor mean. In an earlier analysis of approximately 590 of the donors, most TCR beta V segments appeared in productive rearrangements about 87% or about 30% of the time, broadly matching IMGT annotations. In both the original and validation cohorts, the classifier was reported to diagnose cytomegalovirus status with high specificity and sensitivity. A later analysis reported that several top co-occurrence clusters appeared linked to parvovirus B19, influenza, CMV and Epstein-Barr virus. The authors suggested that the approach could potentially be generalized to other disease states and immunological phenotypes. The study listed 150 to 200 TCR beta chains as associated with cytomegalovirus. Seventeen rarely observed V segments, including chromosome 9 orphons, were excluded from the earlier analysis of a few hundred of the donors because counts were too low. Three of the identified cytomegalovirus-associated TCR beta chains were confirmed in vitro to be specific for cytomegalovirus antigens.

CDR1 and CDR2 are drawn from the germline V gene: SGDLS, YYNGEE. The CDR3, cysteine through phenylalanine, is 15 amino acids long. The entry retains the CDR3 DNA only, 45 bases that are in frame from base 1. After removal of 3 bases from V and 2 bases from J, the junction retains 8 bases not matched to a gene. The specimen was PBMCs. This TCR derives from a woman aged 45-65 years in good health and CMV-seropositive. The chain couples TRBV9 to TRBJ2-7, with 7 bases matching TRBD1. The nucleotide sequence reads TGTGCCAGCAGCGCTGGGGGACAGTCGCCCTACGAGCAGTACTTC. This is translated as CASSAGGQSPYEQYF.